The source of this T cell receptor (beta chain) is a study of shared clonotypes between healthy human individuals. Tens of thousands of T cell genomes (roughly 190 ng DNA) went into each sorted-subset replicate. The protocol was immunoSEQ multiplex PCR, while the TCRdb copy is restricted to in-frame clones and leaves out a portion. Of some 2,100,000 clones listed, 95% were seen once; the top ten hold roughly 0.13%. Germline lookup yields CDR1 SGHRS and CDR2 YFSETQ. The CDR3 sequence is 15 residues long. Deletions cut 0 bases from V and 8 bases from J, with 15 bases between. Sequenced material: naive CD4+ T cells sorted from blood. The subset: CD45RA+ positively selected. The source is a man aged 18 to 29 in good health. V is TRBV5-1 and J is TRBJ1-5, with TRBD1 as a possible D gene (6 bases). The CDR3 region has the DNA TGCGCCAGCAGCTTGGAAGGGGGGCTCACCGAGCCCCAGCATTTT. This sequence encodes CASSLEGGLTEPQHF. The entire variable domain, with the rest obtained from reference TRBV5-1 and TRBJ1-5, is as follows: KAGVTQTPRYLIKTRGQQVTLSCSPISGHRSVSWYQQTPGQGLQFLFEYFSETQRNKGNFPGRFSGRQFSNSRSEMNVSTLELGDSALYLCASSLEGGLTEPQHFGDGTRLSIL.